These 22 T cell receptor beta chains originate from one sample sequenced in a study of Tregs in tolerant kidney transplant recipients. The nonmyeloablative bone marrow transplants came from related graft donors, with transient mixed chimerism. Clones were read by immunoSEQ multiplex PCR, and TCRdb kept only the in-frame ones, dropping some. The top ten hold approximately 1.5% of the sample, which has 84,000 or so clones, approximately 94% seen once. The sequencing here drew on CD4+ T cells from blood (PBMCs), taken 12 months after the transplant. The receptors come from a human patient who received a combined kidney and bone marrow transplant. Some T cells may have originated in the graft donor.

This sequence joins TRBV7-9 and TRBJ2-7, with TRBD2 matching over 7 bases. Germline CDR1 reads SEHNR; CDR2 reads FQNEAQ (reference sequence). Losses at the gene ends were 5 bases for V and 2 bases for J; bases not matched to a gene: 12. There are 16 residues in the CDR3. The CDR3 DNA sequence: TGTGCCAGCAGCCCCGGGGTGGCGGGACTAACCTACGAGCAGTACTTC. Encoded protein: CASSPGVAGLTYEQYF.

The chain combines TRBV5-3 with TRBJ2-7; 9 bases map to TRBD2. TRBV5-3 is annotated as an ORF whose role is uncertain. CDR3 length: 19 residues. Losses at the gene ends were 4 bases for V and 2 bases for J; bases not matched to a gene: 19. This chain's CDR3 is CARSNRVPPWGGRAYEQYF. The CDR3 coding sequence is TGTGCCAGAAGCAACAGGGTCCCACCTTGGGGCGGGAGGGCCTACGAGCAGTACTTC.

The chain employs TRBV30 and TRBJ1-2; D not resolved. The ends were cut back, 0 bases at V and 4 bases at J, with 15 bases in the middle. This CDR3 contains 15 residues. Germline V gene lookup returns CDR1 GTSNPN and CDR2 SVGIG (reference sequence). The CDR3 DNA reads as TGTGCCTGGAGTGTACGGTGGACTCACTTCTATGGCTACACCTTC. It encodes CAWSVRWTHFYGYTF.

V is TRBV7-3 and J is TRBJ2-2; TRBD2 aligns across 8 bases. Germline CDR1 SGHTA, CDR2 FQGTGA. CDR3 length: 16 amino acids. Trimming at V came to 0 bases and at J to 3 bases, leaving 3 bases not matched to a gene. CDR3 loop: CASSLTGRAYTGELFF. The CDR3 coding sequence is TGTGCCAGCAGCTTAACCGGGAGGGCGTACACCGGGGAGCTGTTTTTT.

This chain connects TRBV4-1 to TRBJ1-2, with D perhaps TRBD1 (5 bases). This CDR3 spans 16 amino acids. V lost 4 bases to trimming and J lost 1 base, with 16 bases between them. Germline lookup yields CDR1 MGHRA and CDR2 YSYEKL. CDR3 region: CASSPTRRVYNYGYTF. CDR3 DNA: TGCGCCAGCAGCCCGACGCGCAGGGTATATAACTATGGCTACACCTTC.

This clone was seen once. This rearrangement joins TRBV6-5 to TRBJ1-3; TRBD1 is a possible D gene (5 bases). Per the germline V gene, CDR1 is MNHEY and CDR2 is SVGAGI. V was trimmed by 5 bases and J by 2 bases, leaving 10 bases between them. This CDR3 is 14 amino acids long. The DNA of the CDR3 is TGTGCCAGCAGTACAGGACGGGCTGGAAACACCATATATTTT. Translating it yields CASSTGRAGNTIYF.

In nucleotides, the CDR3 is TGTGCCAGCAGCCGTTACGAGCAGTACTTC. Translation: CASSRYEQYF. The chain joins TRBV2 to TRBJ2-7; D is undetermined. This CDR3 region has 10 residues. The germline V gene has CDR1 SNHLY and CDR2 FYNNEI. V dropped 6 bases and J dropped 4 bases, with 4 bases sitting between them.

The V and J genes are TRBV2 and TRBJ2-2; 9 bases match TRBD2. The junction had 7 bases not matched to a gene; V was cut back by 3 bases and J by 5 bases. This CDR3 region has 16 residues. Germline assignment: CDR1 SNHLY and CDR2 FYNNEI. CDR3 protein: CASSDVRGRDTGELFF. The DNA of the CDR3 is TGTGCCAGCAGTGATGTTCGCGGGAGGGATACCGGGGAGCTGTTTTTT.

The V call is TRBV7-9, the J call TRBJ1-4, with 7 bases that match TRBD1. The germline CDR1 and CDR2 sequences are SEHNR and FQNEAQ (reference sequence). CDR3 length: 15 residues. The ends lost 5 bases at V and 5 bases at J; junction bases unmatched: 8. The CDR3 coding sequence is TGTGCCAGCAGCCTCTCACAGGGGAGGAATGAAAAACTGTTTTTT. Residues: CASSLSQGRNEKLFF.

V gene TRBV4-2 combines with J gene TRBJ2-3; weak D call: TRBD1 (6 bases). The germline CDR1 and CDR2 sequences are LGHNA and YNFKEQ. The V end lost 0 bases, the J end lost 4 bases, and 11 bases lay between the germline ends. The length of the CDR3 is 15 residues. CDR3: CASSQDAGVADTQYF. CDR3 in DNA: TGTGCCAGCAGCCAAGATGCAGGGGTCGCAGATACGCAGTATTTT.

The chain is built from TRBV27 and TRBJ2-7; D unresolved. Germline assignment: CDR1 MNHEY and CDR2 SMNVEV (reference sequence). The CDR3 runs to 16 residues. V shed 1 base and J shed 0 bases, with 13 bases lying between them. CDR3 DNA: TGTGCCAGCAGTTTATGGGCCGGCAGATCCTCCTACGAGCAGTACTTC. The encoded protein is CASSLWAGRSSYEQYF.

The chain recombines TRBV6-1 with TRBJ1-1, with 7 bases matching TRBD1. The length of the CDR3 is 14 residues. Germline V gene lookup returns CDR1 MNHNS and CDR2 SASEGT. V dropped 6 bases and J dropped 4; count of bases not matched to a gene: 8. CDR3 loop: CASSADRVGTEAFF. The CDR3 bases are TGTGCCAGCAGCGCCGACAGGGTGGGCACTGAAGCTTTCTTT.

This CDR3 reads CASSIGRGMPTDTQYF. CDR3 nucleotides: TGTGCCAGCAGCATTGGGCGGGGGATGCCCACAGATACGCAGTATTTT. This chain connects TRBV28 to TRBJ2-3, with 7 bases aligning to TRBD2. Trimming cost V 6 bases and J 2 bases; bases outside gene matches: 11. Germline-derived CDR1 and CDR2 are MDHEN and SYDVKM. The CDR3 loop spans 16 amino acids.

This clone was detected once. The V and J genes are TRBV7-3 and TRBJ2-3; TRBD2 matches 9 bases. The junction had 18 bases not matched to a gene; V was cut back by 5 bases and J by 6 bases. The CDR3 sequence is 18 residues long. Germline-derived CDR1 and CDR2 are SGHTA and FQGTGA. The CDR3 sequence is CASSLTSLAGTMKDTQYF. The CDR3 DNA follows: TGTGCCAGCAGCCTCACTTCCCTAGCGGGGACAATGAAGGATACGCAGTATTTT. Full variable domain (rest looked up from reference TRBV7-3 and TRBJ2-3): GAGVSQTPSNKVTEKGKYVELRCDPISGHTALYWYRQSLGQGPEFLIYFQGTGAADDSGLPNDRFFAVRPEGSVSTLKIQRTERGDSAVYLCASSLTSLAGTMKDTQYFGPGTRLTVL.

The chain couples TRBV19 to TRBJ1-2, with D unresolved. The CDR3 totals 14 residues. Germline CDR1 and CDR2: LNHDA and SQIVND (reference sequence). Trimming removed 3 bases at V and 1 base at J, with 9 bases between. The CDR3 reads CASSISPDNYGYTF. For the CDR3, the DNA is TGTGCCAGTAGTATTTCTCCAGATAACTATGGCTACACCTTC.

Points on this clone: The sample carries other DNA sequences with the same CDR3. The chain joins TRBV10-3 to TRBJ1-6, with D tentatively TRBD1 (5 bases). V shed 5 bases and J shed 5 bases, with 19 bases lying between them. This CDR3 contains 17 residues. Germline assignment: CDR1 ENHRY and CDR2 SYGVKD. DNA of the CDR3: TGTGCCATCAGTCCTACCGGGGGAGGGGCAAATAATTCACCCCTCCACTTT. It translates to CAISPTGGGANNSPLHF.

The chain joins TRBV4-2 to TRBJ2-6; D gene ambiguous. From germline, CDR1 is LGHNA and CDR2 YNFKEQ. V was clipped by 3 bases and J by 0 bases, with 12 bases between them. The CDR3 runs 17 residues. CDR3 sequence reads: CASSHETHSSGANVLTF. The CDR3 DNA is TGTGCCAGCAGCCACGAGACTCATAGCTCTGGGGCCAACGTCCTGACTTTC.

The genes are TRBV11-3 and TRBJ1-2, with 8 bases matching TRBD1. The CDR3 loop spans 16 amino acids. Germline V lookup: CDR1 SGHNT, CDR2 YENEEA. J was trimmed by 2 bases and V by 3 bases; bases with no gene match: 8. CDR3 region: CASSFGQGNRNYGYTF. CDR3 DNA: TGTGCCAGCAGCTTTGGACAGGGTAATAGGAACTATGGCTACACCTTC.

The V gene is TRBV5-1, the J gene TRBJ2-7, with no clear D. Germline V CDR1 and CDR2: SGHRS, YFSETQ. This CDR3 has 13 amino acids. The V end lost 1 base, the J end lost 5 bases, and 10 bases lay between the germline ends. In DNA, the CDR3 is TGCGCCAGCAGCTTGCCCCAACTCGACGAGCAGTACTTC. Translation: CASSLPQLDEQYF.

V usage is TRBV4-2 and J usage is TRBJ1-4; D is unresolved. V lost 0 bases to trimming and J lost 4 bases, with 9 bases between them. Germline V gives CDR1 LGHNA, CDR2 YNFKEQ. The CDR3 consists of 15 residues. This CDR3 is CASSQELAFNEKLFF. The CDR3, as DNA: TGTGCCAGCAGCCAAGAATTGGCATTTAATGAAAAACTGTTTTTT.

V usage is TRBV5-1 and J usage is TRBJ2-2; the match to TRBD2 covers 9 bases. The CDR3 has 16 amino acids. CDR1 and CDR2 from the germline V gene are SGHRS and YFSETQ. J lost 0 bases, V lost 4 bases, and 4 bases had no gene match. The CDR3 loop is CASSQTSGTNTGELFF. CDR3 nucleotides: TGCGCCAGCAGCCAGACTAGCGGAACGAACACCGGGGAGCTGTTTTTT.

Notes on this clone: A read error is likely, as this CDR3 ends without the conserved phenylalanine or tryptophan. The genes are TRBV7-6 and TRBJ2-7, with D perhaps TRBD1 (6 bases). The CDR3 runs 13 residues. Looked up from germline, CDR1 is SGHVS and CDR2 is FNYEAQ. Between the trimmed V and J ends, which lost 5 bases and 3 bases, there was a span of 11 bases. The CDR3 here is CASSAPGHYEQYL. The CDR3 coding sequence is TGTGCCAGCAGCGCCCCGGGACACTACGAGCAGTACCTC.